This T cell receptor (beta chain) was retrieved from a study of shared clonotypes between healthy human individuals. About the research overall: In total, the donors were two women and a few men aged 18 to 49.

Sorted-subset replicate PCR reactions contained around 220 ng DNA, corresponding to some 28,000 T cell genomes. Clones were read by immunoSEQ multiplex PCR, and TCRdb kept only the in-frame ones, dropping some. Here the sample spans roughly 2,500,000 clones, over 85% being singletons. Germline values: CDR1 SGHRS, CDR2 YFSETQ. The CDR3 is made up of 12 amino acids. V lost 9 bases, J lost 12 bases, and 16 bases lay in between. Study conclusions and caveats: Sorted-subset samples were not fully sequenced, rarefaction indicated.

With regard to this clone: Its specificity is unknown.

The chain is built from TRBV5-1 and TRBJ1-6; D unclear. The origin of this receptor is a man between 18 and 29 years old in good health. Some clones in this sample may be carry-over from other donors' samples. The sample comprised naive CD4+ T cells from PBMCs. Stated subset: CD45RA+ positively selected. CDR3 in DNA: TGCGCCACCCGGGCGGACCGGGGACCCCTCCACTTT. This sequence encodes CATRADRGPLHF.